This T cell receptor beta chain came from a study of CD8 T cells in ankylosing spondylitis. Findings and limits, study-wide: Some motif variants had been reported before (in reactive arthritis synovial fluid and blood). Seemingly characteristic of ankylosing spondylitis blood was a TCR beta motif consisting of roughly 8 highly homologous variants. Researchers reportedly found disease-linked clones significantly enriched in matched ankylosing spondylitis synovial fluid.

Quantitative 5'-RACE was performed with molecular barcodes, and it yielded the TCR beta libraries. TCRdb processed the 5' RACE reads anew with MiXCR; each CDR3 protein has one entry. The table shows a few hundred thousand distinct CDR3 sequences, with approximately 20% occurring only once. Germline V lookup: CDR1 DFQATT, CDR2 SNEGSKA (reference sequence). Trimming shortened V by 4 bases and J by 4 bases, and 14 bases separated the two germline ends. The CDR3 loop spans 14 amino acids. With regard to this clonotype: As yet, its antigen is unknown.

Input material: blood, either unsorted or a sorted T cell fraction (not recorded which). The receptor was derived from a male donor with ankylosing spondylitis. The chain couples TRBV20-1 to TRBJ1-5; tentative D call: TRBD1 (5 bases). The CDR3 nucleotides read TGCAGTGCTACCGGGACGCTAACTAATCAGCCCCAGCATTTT. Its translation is CSATGTLTNQPQHF.